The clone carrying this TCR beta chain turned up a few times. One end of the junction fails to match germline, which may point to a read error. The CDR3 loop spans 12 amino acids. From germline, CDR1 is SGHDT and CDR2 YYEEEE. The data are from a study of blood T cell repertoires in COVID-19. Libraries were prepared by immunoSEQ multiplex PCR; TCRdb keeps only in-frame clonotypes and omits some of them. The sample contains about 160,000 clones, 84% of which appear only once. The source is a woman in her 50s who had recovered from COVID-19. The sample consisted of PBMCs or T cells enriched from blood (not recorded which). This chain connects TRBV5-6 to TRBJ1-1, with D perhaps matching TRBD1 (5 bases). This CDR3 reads CASSLIVTDISF. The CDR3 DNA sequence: TGTGCCAGCAGCTTGATCGTTACGGACATCTCCTTT.